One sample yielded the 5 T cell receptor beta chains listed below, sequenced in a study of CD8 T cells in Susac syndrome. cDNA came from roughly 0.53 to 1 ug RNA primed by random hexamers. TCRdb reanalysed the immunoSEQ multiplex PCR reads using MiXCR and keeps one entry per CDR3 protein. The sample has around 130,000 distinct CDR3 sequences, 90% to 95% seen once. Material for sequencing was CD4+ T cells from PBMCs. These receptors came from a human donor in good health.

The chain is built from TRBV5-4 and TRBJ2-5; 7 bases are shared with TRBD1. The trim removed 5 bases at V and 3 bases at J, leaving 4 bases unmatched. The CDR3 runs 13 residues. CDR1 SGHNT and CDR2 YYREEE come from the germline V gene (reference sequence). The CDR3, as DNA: TGTGCCAGCAGAATCACAGGGGAAGAGACCCAGTACTTC. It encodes CASRITGEETQYF.

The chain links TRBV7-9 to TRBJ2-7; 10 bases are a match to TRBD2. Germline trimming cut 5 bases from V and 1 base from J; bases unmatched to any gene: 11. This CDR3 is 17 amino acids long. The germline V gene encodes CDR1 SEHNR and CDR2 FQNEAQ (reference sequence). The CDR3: CASSEGGSGRLSYEQYF. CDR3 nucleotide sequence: TGTGCCAGCAGCGAGGGGGGTAGCGGGAGGCTATCCTACGAGCAGTACTTC. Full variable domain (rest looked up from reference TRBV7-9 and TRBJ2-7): DTGVSQNPRHKITKRGQNVTFRCDPISEHNRLYWYRQTLGQGPEFLTYFQNEAQLEKSRLLSDRFSAERPKGSFSTLEIQRTEQGDSAMYLCASSEGGSGRLSYEQYFGPGTRLTVT.

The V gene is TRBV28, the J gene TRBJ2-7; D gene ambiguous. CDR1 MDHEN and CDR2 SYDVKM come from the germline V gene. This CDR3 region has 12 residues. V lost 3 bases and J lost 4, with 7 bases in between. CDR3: CASSFGEYEQYF. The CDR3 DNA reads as TGTGCCAGCAGTTTTGGGGAATACGAGCAGTACTTC.

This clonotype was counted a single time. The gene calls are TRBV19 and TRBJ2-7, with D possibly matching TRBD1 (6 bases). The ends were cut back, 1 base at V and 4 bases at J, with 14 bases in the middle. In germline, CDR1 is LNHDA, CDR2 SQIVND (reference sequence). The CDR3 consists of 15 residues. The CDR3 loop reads CASSIASRGGYEQYF. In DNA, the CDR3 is TGTGCCAGTAGTATAGCCAGCAGGGGTGGATACGAGCAGTACTTC.

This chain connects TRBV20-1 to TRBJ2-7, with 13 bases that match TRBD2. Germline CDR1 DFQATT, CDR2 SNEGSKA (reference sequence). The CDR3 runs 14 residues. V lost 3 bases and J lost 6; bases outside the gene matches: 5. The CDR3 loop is CSASRLAGGGEQYF. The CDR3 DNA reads TGCAGTGCTAGTCGACTAGCGGGAGGCGGCGAGCAGTACTTC.